These 25 T cell receptor beta chains share one sample of origin, sequenced in a study of T cell responses to AZD1222 COVID-19 vaccine. Assay used: immunoSEQ multiplex PCR; TCRdb lists only in-frame clones, some missing. The sample has 140,000 or so clones; around 94% are singletons. The material was peripheral blood, obtained after recovery from COVID-19. All receptors come from an adult who had recovered from COVID-19.

The genes are TRBV19 and TRBJ2-2; D call uncertain. The germline V gene encodes CDR1 LNHDA and CDR2 SQIVND (reference sequence). This CDR3 contains 15 residues. V lost 10 bases and J lost 3, with 18 bases in between. For the CDR3, the DNA is TGTGCCACTAAACCGGCAGAGAAATACACCGGGGAGCTGTTTTTT. This translates into CATKPAEKYTGELFF.

The V and J genes are TRBV5-1 and TRBJ1-2; D may be TRBD1 (5 bases). This CDR3 spans 13 amino acids. Between the trimmed V and J ends, which lost 3 bases and 4 bases, there was a span of 10 bases. In germline, CDR1 is SGHRS, CDR2 YFSETQ. CDR3 sequence reads: CASSSTETYGYTF. The DNA for the CDR3 is TGCGCCAGCAGCTCGACAGAGACCTATGGCTACACCTTC.

The chain uses TRBV7-6 and TRBJ2-2, with 16 bases matching TRBD2. Germline V gene lookup returns CDR1 SGHVS and CDR2 FNYEAQ. There are 21 residues in the CDR3. J was trimmed by 0 bases and V by 2 bases; bases with no gene match: 9. The chain's CDR3 is CASSLFSPGLAGGTNTGELFF. The CDR3 bases are TGTGCCAGCAGCTTATTCTCCCCGGGACTAGCGGGAGGGACGAACACCGGGGAGCTGTTTTTT.

This sequence joins TRBV15 and TRBJ2-2, with a possible D match to TRBD1 (5 bases). Trimming cost V 0 bases and J 2 bases, with 13 bases left between them. The V gene's germline CDR1 is LNHNV and CDR2 YYDKDF (reference sequence). The CDR3 covers 17 residues. The CDR3 reads CATSRDRGRVNTGELFF. As DNA, the CDR3 is TGTGCCACCAGCAGAGATAGAGGCAGGGTCAACACCGGGGAGCTGTTTTTT.

CDR3 bases: TGTGCCAGCAGCCCCGGGTCCGGCGGGGGATGGAACACTGAAGCTTTCTTT. Residues: CASSPGSGGGWNTEAFF. The V gene is TRBV7-9, the J gene TRBJ1-1; tentatively, D is TRBD1 (5 bases). The V end was cut by 5 bases, the J end by 1 base, with 20 bases between. CDR1 is SEHNR and CDR2 is FQNEAQ in the germline V gene (reference sequence). This CDR3 contains 17 residues.

V usage is TRBV2 and J usage is TRBJ1-5, with 7 bases aligning to TRBD1. CDR3 length: 17 residues. Germline V CDR1 and CDR2: SNHLY, FYNNEI. V lost 6 bases, J lost 9 bases, and 20 bases stayed unmatched. CDR3 loop: CASRDFPGQVVGGPQHF. The CDR3 region has the DNA TGTGCCAGCAGGGACTTTCCAGGACAGGTGGTGGGTGGGCCCCAGCATTTT.

This chain joins TRBV6-1 and TRBJ1-1; D not certain. The CDR3 length is 13 residues. Germline CDR1 MNHNS, CDR2 SASEGT. Trimming stripped 2 bases from V and 6 bases from J, with 10 bases between. CDR3 protein: CASSEKTRAEAFF. DNA of the CDR3: TGTGCCAGCAGTGAAAAGACTAGAGCTGAAGCTTTCTTT.

The chain has TRBV29-1 and TRBJ1-1; possibly TRBD1 for D (6 bases). Trimming removed 4 bases at V and 2 bases at J, with 8 bases between. The CDR3 runs to 12 residues. In germline, CDR1 is SQVTM, CDR2 ANQGSEA. The CDR3 region is CSVVGANTEAFF. The CDR3 coding sequence is TGCAGCGTTGTGGGGGCCAACACTGAAGCTTTCTTT.

The CDR3 region is CASSLSSQGSQFEAFF. The DNA for the CDR3 is TGTGCCAGCAGTTTATCCTCACAGGGGTCCCAATTTGAAGCTTTCTTT. J is TRBJ1-1 and V is TRBV27, with 7 bases that match TRBD1. V gave up 0 bases and J gave up 7 bases; unmatched junction bases: 11. Germline CDR1 MNHEY, CDR2 SMNVEV (reference sequence). The CDR3 loop spans 16 amino acids.

The chain has TRBV2 and TRBJ2-7; D is perhaps TRBD2 (5 bases). V was cut by 3 bases and J by 4 bases, with 28 bases left in between. Germline CDR1 is SNHLY and CDR2 is FYNNEI. The CDR3 extends over 19 amino acids. In nucleotides, the CDR3 is TGTGCCAGCAGTGAGTTTCAAGAAACAACGGGGTTATGGGTTTACGAGCAGTACTTC. Translating it yields CASSEFQETTGLWVYEQYF.

The count of this clone is one. This CDR3 reads CASSVGGQGVHEQYF. The CDR3 region has the DNA TGTGCCAGCAGCGTAGGAGGACAGGGTGTCCACGAGCAGTACTTC. The V and J genes are TRBV9 and TRBJ2-7; TRBD1 aligns across 8 bases. In germline, CDR1 is SGDLS, CDR2 YYNGEE. The length of the CDR3 is 15 residues. V lost 0 bases, J lost 5 bases, and 7 bases stayed unmatched.

The chain carries TRBV27 and TRBJ1-2, with TRBD1 matching over 11 bases. Germline CDR1 and CDR2: MNHEY and SMNVEV (reference sequence). This CDR3 has 14 residues. With 0 bases clipped from V and 9 bases from J, the junction kept 3 bases outside the gene matches. DNA for the CDR3: TGTGCCAGCAGTTTATCCCGGACAGGGGGCAGCTACACCTTC. Translated: CASSLSRTGGSYTF.

The CDR3 DNA reads TGTGCCTGGAGTAAGACCTACCTTGCCGATACGCAGTATTTT. This gives the protein CAWSKTYLADTQYF. The genes are TRBV30 and TRBJ2-3; D uncertain. Germline CDR1 and CDR2: GTSNPN and SVGIG (reference sequence). CDR3 length: 14 amino acids. The germline V and J ends were trimmed by 2 bases and 6 bases, with 15 bases remaining between them.

The V call is TRBV7-9, the J call TRBJ1-1, with TRBD1 identical over 12 bases. CDR1 and CDR2 from the germline V gene are SEHNR and FQNEAQ (reference sequence). The CDR3 contains 16 residues. V lost 7 bases, J lost 3 bases, and 9 bases stayed unmatched. CDR3: CASKKGTGGLDTEAFF. CDR3 DNA sequence: TGTGCCAGCAAGAAAGGGACAGGGGGCTTGGACACTGAAGCTTTCTTT. Full variable domain (missing parts from reference TRBV7-9 and TRBJ1-1): DTGVSQNPRHKITKRGQNVTFRCDPISEHNRLYWYRQTLGQGPEFLTYFQNEAQLEKSRLLSDRFSAERPKGSFSTLEIQRTEQGDSAMYLCASKKGTGGLDTEAFFGQGTRLTVV.

J is TRBJ1-4 and V is TRBV27, with TRBD1 identical over 10 bases. V lost 9 bases and J lost 0; bases outside the gene matches: 10. The germline CDR1 and CDR2 sequences are MNHEY and SMNVEV (reference sequence). CDR3 length equals 17 residues. The CDR3 loop reads CARGPTGGSSTNEKLFF. CDR3 in DNA: TGTGCCAGGGGCCCGACAGGGGGCAGTTCAACTAATGAAAAACTGTTTTTT.

The chain's CDR3 is CASAEGVHQPQHF. The DNA for the CDR3 is TGTGCCAGCGCTGAGGGTGTTCATCAGCCCCAGCATTTT. The genes are TRBV7-3 and TRBJ1-5; unclear D gene. The CDR3 has 13 amino acids. Germline assignment: CDR1 SGHTA and CDR2 FQGTGA. Trimming removed 8 bases from V and 5 bases from J, with 13 bases in between.

This chain connects TRBV10-3 to TRBJ2-3; 9 bases map to TRBD2. The length of the CDR3 is 15 residues. Germline lookup yields CDR1 ENHRY and CDR2 SYGVKD. Unmatched junction bases numbered 6, after V lost 5 bases and J lost 3 bases. This CDR3 reads CAISSPGLATDTQYF. The CDR3 coding sequence is TGTGCCATCAGTTCCCCGGGACTAGCTACAGATACGCAGTATTTT.

On this clone itself: The identical CDR3 is also encoded by other nucleotide sequences in the sample. The genes are TRBV19 and TRBJ2-7; TRBD1 matches at 11 bases. Per the germline V gene, CDR1 is LNHDA and CDR2 is SQIVND (reference sequence). The V segment lost 6 bases and the J segment 1 base; nucleotides outside the gene matches: 5. The CDR3 is made up of 15 amino acids. As DNA, the CDR3 is TGTGCCAGTAGCATGGGGACAGGGGGGTCCTACGAGCAGTACTTC. Encoded protein: CASSMGTGGSYEQYF.

The chain has TRBV24-1 and TRBJ1-1; 7 bases align to TRBD1. Losses at the gene ends were 4 bases for V and 11 bases for J; bases not matched to a gene: 6. The CDR3 loop spans 12 amino acids. CDR1 is KGHDR, CDR2 SFDVKD, per germline. The CDR3 region has the DNA TGTGCCACCAGTGAACACGACAGGGACGCTTTCTTT. It codes for CATSEHDRDAFF.

The genes are TRBV28 and TRBJ1-1; D unclear. The CDR3 length is 17 residues. Germline V CDR1 and CDR2: MDHEN, SYDVKM. Trimming removed 8 bases at V and 0 bases at J, with 22 bases between. CDR3 nucleotide sequence: TGTGCCAGCTTCTTGCTGGGCAGCGCAAACATGAACACTGAAGCTTTCTTT. Translating it yields CASFLLGSANMNTEAFF. Full variable domain (remainder filled in from reference TRBV28 and TRBJ1-1): DVKVTQSSRYLVKRTGEKVFLECVQDMDHENMFWYRQDPGLGLRLIYFSYDVKMKEKGDIPEGYSVSREKKERFSLILESASTNQTSMYLCASFLLGSANMNTEAFFGQGTRLTVV.

This clone was seen a few times. This chain links TRBV11-2 with TRBJ2-5; D ambiguous. The CDR3 has 12 residues. Deletions cut 1 base from V and 1 base from J, with 1 base between. Germline V CDR1 and CDR2: SGHAT, FQNNGV. The CDR3 nucleotides are TGTGCCAGCAGCTTAGTCCAAGAGACCCAGTACTTC. This encodes CASSLVQETQYF.

V gene TRBV2 combines with J gene TRBJ2-1, with 12 positions matching TRBD1. The V gene's germline CDR1 is SNHLY and CDR2 FYNNEI. The J segment lost 4 bases and the V segment lost 10 bases, leaving 8 bases of the junction unmatched. CDR3 length equals 15 residues. CDR3: CAIPGQGAKYNEQFF. DNA of the CDR3: TGTGCCATCCCGGGACAGGGGGCGAAGTACAATGAGCAGTTCTTC.

The chain joins TRBV5-1 to TRBJ1-1; the D is unclear. The CDR3 consists of 13 residues. V was pared by 0 bases and J by 5 bases, with 8 bases between. Germline CDR1 and CDR2: SGHRS and YFSETQ. The CDR3 here is CASSLVAGTEAFF. CDR3 nucleotides: TGCGCCAGCAGCTTGGTCGCGGGGACTGAAGCTTTCTTT.

A single count supports this clone. The rearrangement uses TRBV28 and TRBJ2-1; weak D call: TRBD2 (5 bases). CDR1 and CDR2 (germline): MDHEN, SYDVKM. V lost 11 bases to trimming and J lost 4 bases, with 15 bases between them. CDR3 length: 13 amino acids. This CDR3 reads CAGGARVYNEQFF. DNA for the CDR3: TGTGCCGGAGGTGCGAGGGTTTACAATGAGCAGTTCTTC.

The rearrangement joins TRBV2 to TRBJ2-7; no reliable D call. The CDR3 has 15 amino acids. With 3 bases removed from V and 4 bases from J, the gap between germline ends came to 16 bases. Germline assignment: CDR1 SNHLY and CDR2 FYNNEI. CDR3 region: CASSDWRAGRYEQYF. The CDR3 DNA is TGTGCCAGCAGTGACTGGCGTGCAGGCCGATACGAGCAGTACTTC.